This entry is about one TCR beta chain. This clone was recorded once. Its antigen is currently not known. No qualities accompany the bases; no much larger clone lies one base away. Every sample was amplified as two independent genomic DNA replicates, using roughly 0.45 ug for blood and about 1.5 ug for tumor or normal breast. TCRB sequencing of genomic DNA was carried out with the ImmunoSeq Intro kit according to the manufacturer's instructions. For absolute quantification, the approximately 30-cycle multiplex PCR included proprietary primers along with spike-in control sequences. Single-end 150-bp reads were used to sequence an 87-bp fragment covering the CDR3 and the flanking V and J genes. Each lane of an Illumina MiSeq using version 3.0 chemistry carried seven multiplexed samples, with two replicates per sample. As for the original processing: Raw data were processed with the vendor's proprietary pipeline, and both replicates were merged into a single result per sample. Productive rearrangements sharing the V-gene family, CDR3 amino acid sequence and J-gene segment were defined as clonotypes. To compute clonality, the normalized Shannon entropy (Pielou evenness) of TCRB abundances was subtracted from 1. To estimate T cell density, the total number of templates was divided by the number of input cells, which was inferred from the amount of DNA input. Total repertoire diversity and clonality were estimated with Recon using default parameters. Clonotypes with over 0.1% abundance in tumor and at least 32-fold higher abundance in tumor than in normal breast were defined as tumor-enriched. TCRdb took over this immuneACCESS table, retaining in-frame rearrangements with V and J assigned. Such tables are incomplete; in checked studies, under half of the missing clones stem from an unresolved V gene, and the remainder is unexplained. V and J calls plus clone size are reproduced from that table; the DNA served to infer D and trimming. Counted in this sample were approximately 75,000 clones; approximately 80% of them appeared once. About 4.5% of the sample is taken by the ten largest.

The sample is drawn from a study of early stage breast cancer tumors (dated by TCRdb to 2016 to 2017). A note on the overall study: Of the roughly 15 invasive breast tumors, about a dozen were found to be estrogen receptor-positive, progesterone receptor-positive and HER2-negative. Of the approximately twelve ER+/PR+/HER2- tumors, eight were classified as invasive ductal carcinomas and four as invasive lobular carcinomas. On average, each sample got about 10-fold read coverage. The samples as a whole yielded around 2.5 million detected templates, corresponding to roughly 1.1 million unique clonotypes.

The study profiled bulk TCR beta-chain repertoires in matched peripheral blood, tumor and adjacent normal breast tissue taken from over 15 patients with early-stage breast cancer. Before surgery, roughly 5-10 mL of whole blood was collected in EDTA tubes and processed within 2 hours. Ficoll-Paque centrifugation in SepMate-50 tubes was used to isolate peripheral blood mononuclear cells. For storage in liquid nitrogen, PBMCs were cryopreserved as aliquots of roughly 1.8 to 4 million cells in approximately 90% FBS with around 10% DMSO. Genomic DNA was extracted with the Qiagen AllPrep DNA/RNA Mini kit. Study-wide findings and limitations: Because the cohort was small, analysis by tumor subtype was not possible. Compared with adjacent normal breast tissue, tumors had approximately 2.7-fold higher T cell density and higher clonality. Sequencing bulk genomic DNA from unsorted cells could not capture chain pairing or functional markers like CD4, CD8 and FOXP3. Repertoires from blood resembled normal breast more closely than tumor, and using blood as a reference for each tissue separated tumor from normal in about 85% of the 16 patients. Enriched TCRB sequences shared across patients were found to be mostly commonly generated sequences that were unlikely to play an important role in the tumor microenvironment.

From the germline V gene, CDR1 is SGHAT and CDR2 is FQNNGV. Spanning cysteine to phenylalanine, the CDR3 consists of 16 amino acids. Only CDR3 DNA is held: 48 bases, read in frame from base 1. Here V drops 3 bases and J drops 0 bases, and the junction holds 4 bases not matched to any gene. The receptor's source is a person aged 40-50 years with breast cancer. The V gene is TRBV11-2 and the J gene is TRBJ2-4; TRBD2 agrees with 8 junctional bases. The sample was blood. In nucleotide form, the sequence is TGTGCCAGCAGCTTTGATAGCGGGATAGCCAAAAACATTCAGTACTTC. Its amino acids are CASSFDSGIAKNIQYF.